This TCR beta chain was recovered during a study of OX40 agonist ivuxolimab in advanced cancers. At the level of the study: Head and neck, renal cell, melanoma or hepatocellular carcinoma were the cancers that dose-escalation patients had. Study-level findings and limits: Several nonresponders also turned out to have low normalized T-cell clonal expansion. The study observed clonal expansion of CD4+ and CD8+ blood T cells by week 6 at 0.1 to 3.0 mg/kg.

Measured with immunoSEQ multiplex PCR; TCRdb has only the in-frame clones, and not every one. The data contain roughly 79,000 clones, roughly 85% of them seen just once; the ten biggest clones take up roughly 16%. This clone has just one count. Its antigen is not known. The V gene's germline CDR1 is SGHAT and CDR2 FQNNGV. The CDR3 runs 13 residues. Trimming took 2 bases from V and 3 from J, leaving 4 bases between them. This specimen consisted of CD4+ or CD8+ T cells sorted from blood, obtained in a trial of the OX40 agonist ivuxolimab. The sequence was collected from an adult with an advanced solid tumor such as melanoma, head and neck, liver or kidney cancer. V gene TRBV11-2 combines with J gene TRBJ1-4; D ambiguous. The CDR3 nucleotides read TGTGCCAGCAGCTTACCCCCTAATGAAAAACTGTTTTTT. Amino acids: CASSLPPNEKLFF.